The 12 T cell receptor beta chains presented below share a single source sample, sequenced in a study of T-cell reconstitution after alpha-beta-depleted transplantation in children. Molecular barcoding with unique molecular identifiers was used for the TCRbeta library. TCRdb re-derived calls from the PCR reads in MiXCR, one entry per CDR3 protein. The sample lists 600,000 to 700,000 distinct CDR3 sequences; approximately 15% were seen once. The sample here was PBMCs from the stem cell graft donor, taken from the stem cell graft. Receptors originate from a human donor who donated a stem cell graft to a child with acute myeloid leukemia.

The rearrangement links TRBV5-1 to TRBJ2-6, with 8 positions matching TRBD1. The length of the CDR3 is 17 residues. The germline gives CDR1 SGHRS, CDR2 YFSETQ. Trimming removed 4 bases from V and 4 bases from J; junction bases left unmatched: 10. This CDR3 is CASSPGTGRTGANVLTF. As DNA, the CDR3 is TGCGCCAGCAGCCCCGGGACAGGTAGGACCGGGGCCAACGTCCTGACTTTC. Looking up the rest from reference TRBV5-1 and TRBJ2-6 gives the full variable domain: KAGVTQTPRYLIKTRGQQVTLSCSPISGHRSVSWYQQTPGQGLQFLFEYFSETQRNKGNFPGRFSGRQFSNSRSEMNVSTLELGDSALYLCASSPGTGRTGANVLTFGAGSRLTVL.

Details on this clonotype: One junction end disagrees with the germline gene, perhaps due to a read error. In nucleotides, the CDR3 is TGCGCCAGCAAGGTAGGGGGCACTGAAGCTCTCTTT. Translating gives CASKVGGTEALF. The V gene is TRBV5-1, the J gene TRBJ1-1; 7 nucleotides align to TRBD1. The length of the CDR3 is 12 residues. Germline loops: CDR1 SGHRS, CDR2 YFSETQ.

Only a few counts were recorded for this clonotype. The rearrangement links TRBV24-1 to TRBJ2-1; TRBD2 might be the D (5 bases). The CDR3 has 13 amino acids. V was clipped by 4 bases and J by 7 bases, with 10 bases between them. The germline V gene encodes CDR1 KGHDR and CDR2 SFDVKD. For the CDR3, the DNA is TGTGCCACCAGTGACTGGACTGAGAATGAGCAGTTCTTC. Protein: CATSDWTENEQFF.

This clonotype was recorded a few times. At one of its ends the junction is not consistent with the germline gene, which may arise from a read error. V usage is TRBV7-2 and J usage is TRBJ2-7, with 11 nucleotides matching TRBD2. CDR3 length equals 14 residues. Germline V gene data show CDR1 as SGHTA and CDR2 as FQGNSA. CDR3 bases: TGTGCCAGCAGGTTAGCGGGGGGGCCCTACGAGCAGTACTTC. It encodes CASRLAGGPYEQYF.

This clonotype was picked up a small number of times. The chain combines TRBV24-1 with TRBJ2-2; 10 bases are a match to TRBD1. The CDR3 runs to 14 residues. The germline gives CDR1 KGHDR, CDR2 SFDVKD. Trimming cost V 9 bases and J 4 bases; bases outside gene matches: 4. DNA for the CDR3: TGTGCCACCGGGGGACAGGGGAGCACCGGGGAGCTGTTTTTT. Translating gives CATGGQGSTGELFF.

This clonotype has ten or more counts. The rearrangement links TRBV5-6 to TRBJ2-7; D is perhaps TRBD1 (6 bases). With 1 base removed from V and 4 bases from J, the gap between germline ends came to 15 bases. The CDR3 length is 15 residues. CDR1 is SGHDT, CDR2 YYEEEE, per germline. The CDR3 is CASSLTTGFRYEQYF. CDR3 nucleotide sequence: TGTGCCAGCAGCTTGACGACAGGCTTCCGATACGAGCAGTACTTC. Full variable domain (rest looked up from reference TRBV5-6 and TRBJ2-7): DAGVTQSPTHLIKTRGQQVTLRCSPKSGHDTVSWYQQALGQGPQFIFQYYEEEERQRGNFPDRFSGHQFPNYSSELNVNALLLGDSALYLCASSLTTGFRYEQYFGPGTRLTVT.

This clonotype was observed a handful of times. This chain joins TRBV7-9 and TRBJ2-5, with D tentatively TRBD2 (5 bases). Germline V gene lookup returns CDR1 SEHNR and CDR2 FQNEAQ (reference sequence). The CDR3 spans 14 residues. Trimming cost V 1 base and J 4 bases, with 10 bases left between them. Here the CDR3 reads CASSLVLAGETQYF. The CDR3 DNA sequence: TGTGCCAGCAGCTTAGTTCTGGCGGGAGAGACCCAGTACTTC.

This clonotype occurred many times. This rearrangement joins TRBV20-1 to TRBJ1-2; 7 bases fit TRBD1. Looked up from germline, CDR1 is DFQATT and CDR2 is SNEGSKA (reference sequence). CDR3 length: 12 residues. Trimming removed 0 bases from V and 6 bases from J; junction bases left unmatched: 1. The CDR3 DNA sequence: TGCAGTGCTAGAGATCAGGGGGATGGCTACACCTTC. This encodes CSARDQGDGYTF.

The chain employs TRBV7-2 and TRBJ2-5; D remains ambiguous. Germline-derived CDR1 and CDR2 are SGHTA and FQGNSA. Between the trimmed V and J ends, which lost 5 bases and 3 bases, there was a span of 13 bases. The CDR3 runs to 14 residues. CDR3 DNA: TGTGCCAGCAGCCTACGAGAGGCAAAAGAGACCCAGTACTTC. It is translated as CASSLREAKETQYF.

This clonotype came up a few times. This rearrangement joins TRBV20-1 to TRBJ2-5; D gene unclear. The germline V gene has CDR1 DFQATT and CDR2 SNEGSKA (reference sequence). The CDR3 is made up of 16 amino acids. Trimming took off 0 bases at V and 0 bases at J, with 14 bases between the two ends. CDR3: CSARDPRQVYQETQYF. The DNA for the CDR3 is TGCAGTGCTAGAGATCCTCGGCAGGTGTACCAAGAGACCCAGTACTTC.

In its sample, this clonotype was seen a few times. The chain combines TRBV11-2 with TRBJ2-2, with TRBD1 matching 12 bases. Germline CDR1 is SGHAT and CDR2 is FQNNGV. V trimming: 6 bases; J trimming: 0 bases; junction bases outside the gene matches: 8. The CDR3 extends over 18 amino acids. The CDR3 bases are TGTGCCAGCAGTTCGGGACAGGGGGCTTCTCCGAACACCGGGGAGCTGTTTTTT. Translated, it gives CASSSGQGASPNTGELFF.

This clonotype was seen a few times. The chain couples TRBV29-1 to TRBJ1-2; D is possibly TRBD1 (5 bases). With 3 bases removed from V and 4 bases from J, the gap between germline ends came to 15 bases. This CDR3 is 14 amino acids long. Germline CDR1 is SQVTM and CDR2 is ANQGSEA. The CDR3 DNA reads as TGCAGCGTTGACCATGGGACCGGAGCCTATGGCTACACCTTC. This translates into CSVDHGTGAYGYTF. Based on the CDR3 plus reference TRBV29-1 and TRBJ1-2, the full variable domain is SAVISQKPSRDICQRGTSLTIQCQVDSQVTMMFWYRQQPGQSLTLIATANQGSEATYESGFVIDKFPISRPNLTFSTLTVSNMSPEDSSIYLCSVDHGTGAYGYTFGSGTRLTVV.